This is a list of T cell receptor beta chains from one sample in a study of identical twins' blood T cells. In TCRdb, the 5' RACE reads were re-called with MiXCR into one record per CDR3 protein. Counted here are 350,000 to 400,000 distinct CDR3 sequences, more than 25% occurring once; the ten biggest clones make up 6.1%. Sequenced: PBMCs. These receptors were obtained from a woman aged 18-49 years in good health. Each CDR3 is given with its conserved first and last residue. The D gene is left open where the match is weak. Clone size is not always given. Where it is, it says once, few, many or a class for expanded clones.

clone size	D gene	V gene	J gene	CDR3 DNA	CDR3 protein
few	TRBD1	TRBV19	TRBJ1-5	TGTGCCAGTAGTGTACAGGGGGCTGGCAATCAGCCCCAGCATTTT	CASSVQGAGNQPQHF
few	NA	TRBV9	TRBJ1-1	TGTGCCAGCAGCGTAGCGGGCAGAGACACTGAAGCTTTCTTT	CASSVAGRDTEAFF
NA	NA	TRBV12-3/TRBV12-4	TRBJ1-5	TGTGCCAGCTCAGGAGGAGGGGGAGGTCAGCCCCAGCATTTT	CASSGGGGGQPQHF
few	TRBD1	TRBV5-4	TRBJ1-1	TGTGCCAGCAGCTTGAAGTGGGGCAGACAGGGTGGAGCTTTCTTT	CASSLKWGRQGGAFF
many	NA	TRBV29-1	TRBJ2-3	TGCAGCGCCCAAGGAGATACGCAGTATTTT	CSAQGDTQYF
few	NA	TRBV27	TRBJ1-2	TGTGCCAGCAGTTACGCAGGCAGTCCAGCTAACTATGGCTACACCTTC	CASSYAGSPANYGYTF
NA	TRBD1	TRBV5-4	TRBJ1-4	TGTGCCAGCAGCTCAACGGGACAGACGGCTGGAAAACTGTTTTTT	CASSSTGQTAGKLFF
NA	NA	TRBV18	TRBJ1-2	TGTGCCAGCTCGCAAAACCCCACTAACTATGGCTACACCTTC	CASSQNPTNYGYTF
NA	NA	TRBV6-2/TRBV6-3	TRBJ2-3	TGTGCCAGCAGTTACTCCAATCTTCTCTATGCGCAGTATTTT	CASSYSNLLYAQYF
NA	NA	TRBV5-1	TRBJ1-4	TGCGCCAGCAGCTTGAGGGGCGAAAAACTGTTTTTT	CASSLRGEKLFF
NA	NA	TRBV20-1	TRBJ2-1	TGCAGTGCTAACGGACTGTATGAGCAGTTCTTC	CSANGLYEQFF
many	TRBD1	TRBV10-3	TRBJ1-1	TGTGCCATCAGCGGGACAGGGAGGGATACTGAAGCTTTCTTT	CAISGTGRDTEAFF
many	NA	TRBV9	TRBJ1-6	TGTGCCAGCAGCGTAGGGGGGGTGAGCTCCTATAATTCACCCCTCCACTTT	CASSVGGVSSYNSPLHF
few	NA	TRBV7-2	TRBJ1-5	TGTGCCAGCAGCTTAGTTCCGGCAGACAATCAGCCCCAGCATTTT	CASSLVPADNQPQHF
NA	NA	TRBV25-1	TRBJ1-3	TGTGCCAGCACCGGGGCAGGTGGAAACACCATATATTTT	CASTGAGGNTIYF
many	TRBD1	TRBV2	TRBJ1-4	TGTGCCAGCAGTGAAGAGACAGGGTCTTATAAACTGTTTTTT	CASSEETGSYKLFF
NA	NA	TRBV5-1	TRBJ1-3	TGCGCCAGCATCTACGACAGTACTGGAAACACCATATATTTT	CASIYDSTGNTIYF
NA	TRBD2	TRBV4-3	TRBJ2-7	TGCGCCAGCAGCCAAGACTCTAGCGGGAGTATTCACTTC	CASSQDSSGSIHF
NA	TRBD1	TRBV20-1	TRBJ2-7	TGCAGTGCTAAACAGGGGGCCTACGAGCAGTACTTC	CSAKQGAYEQYF
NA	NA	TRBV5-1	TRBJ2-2	TGCGCCAGCAGTTCCACTTACGCGAACACCGGGGAGCTGTTTTTT	CASSSTYANTGELFF
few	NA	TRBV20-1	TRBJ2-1	TGCAGTGCTAGAGATGTACAGGCTCAAGGCGAGGAGCAGTTCTTC	CSARDVQAQGEEQFF
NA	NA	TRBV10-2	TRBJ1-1	TGCGCCAGCAGTGAGGGGTGGGGCACTGAAGCTTTCTTT	CASSEGWGTEAFF
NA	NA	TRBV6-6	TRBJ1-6	TGTGCCAGCCATACCAACCGGGATCTGTCAAATTCACCCCTCCACTTT	CASHTNRDLSNSPLHF
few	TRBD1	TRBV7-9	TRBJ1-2	TGTGCCAGCAGCTTAGTTCCCCTCCAACCGGGACAGACCTATGGCTACACCTTC	CASSLVPLQPGQTYGYTF
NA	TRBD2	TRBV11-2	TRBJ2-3	TGTGCCAGCAGCCCTAACCTACTAGCGGTTGGATCTACGCAGTATTTT	CASSPNLLAVGSTQYF
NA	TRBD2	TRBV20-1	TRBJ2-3	TGCAGTGCTAGAGGTGCAGAGGCTAGCGGATACACAGATACGCAGTATTTT	CSARGAEASGYTDTQYF
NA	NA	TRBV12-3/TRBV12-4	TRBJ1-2	TGTGCCAGCAGTCGCAGGGTTAACTATGGCTACACCTTC	CASSRRVNYGYTF
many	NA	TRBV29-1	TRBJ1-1	TGCAGCGTTGAGGGCTGGGGATCTAACACTGAAGCTTTCTTT	CSVEGWGSNTEAFF
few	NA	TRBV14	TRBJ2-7	TGTGCCAGCAGCCATTACACAGCCTGGGGTTCCTACGAGCAGTACTTC	CASSHYTAWGSYEQYF
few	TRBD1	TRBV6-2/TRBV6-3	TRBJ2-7	TGTGCCAGCAGTACTACTCCGGGACAGACGTACGAGCAGTACTTC	CASSTTPGQTYEQYF
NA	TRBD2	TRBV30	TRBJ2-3	TGTGCATTAAGCGGGGGGGCAGATACGCAGTATTTT	CALSGGADTQYF
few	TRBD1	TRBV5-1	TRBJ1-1	TGCGCCAGCAGCCTCGGGGACAGGGTACCTGCTGAAGCCTTCTTT	CASSLGDRVPAEAFF
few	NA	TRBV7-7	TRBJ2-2	TGTGCCAGCAGCTTAGCAAGGGACGGGGAGCTGTTTTTT	CASSLARDGELFF
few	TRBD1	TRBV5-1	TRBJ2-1	TGCGCCAGCAGCGCGGGACAGGGATTCTACAATGAGCAGTTCTTC	CASSAGQGFYNEQFF
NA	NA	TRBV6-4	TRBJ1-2	TGTGCCAGCAGTGACTCGTATCTGGGGCTGAATTACTATGGCTACACCTTC	CASSDSYLGLNYYGYTF
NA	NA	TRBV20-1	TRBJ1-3	TGCAGTGCTGACGGGATCTCTGGAAACACCATATATTTT	CSADGISGNTIYF
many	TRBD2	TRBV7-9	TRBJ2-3	TGTGCCAGCAGCTTAGGCTGGAGCGGGACCTCGGGTGATACGCAGTATTTT	CASSLGWSGTSGDTQYF
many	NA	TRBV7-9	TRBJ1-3	TGTGCCAGCAGCTACATCATTGGAAACACCATATATTTT	CASSYIIGNTIYF
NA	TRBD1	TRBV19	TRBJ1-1	TGTGCCAGTAGGCCGACAGGGGACACTGAAGCTTTCTTT	CASRPTGDTEAFF
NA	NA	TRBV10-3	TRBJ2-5	TGTGCCATCAGTGTGGGGGGAAAAGAGACCCAGTACTTC	CAISVGGKETQYF
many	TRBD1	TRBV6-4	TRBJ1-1	TGTGCCAGCAGTGAGGGCCAGGGGGAAGGCACTGAAGCTTTCTTT	CASSEGQGEGTEAFF
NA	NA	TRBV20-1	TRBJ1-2	TGCAGTGCTAGATCAGAAACCTATGGCTACACCTTC	CSARSETYGYTF
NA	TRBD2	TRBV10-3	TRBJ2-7	TGTGCCATCAGTGAGACTAGCGGGGTCTCCTACGAGCAGTACTTC	CAISETSGVSYEQYF
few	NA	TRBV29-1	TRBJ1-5	TGCAGCGTTGCAGTAAGCAATCAGCCCCAGCATTTT	CSVAVSNQPQHF
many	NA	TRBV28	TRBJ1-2	TGTGCCAGCAGTTCAACAGGGAACTATGGCTACACCTTC	CASSSTGNYGYTF
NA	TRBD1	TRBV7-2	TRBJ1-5	TGTGCCAGCAGCCTCCTCTCAGGGGGGAATCAGCCCCAGCATTTT	CASSLLSGGNQPQHF
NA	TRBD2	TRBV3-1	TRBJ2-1	TGTGCCAGCAGCCAAGAGGGCGGGAGCTACAATGAGCAGTTCTTC	CASSQEGGSYNEQFF
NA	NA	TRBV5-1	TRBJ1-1	TGCGCCAGTAAGATTTGGGACGCTGAAGCTTTCTTT	CASKIWDAEAFF
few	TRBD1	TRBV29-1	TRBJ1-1	TGCAGCGTTGTGGTGGTGGCAGGGGGTATAGCTTTCTTT	CSVVVVAGGIAFF
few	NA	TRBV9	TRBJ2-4	TGTGCCAGCAGCGTAACGGGGGCCAAAAACATTCAGTACTTC	CASSVTGAKNIQYF
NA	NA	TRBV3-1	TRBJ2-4	TGTGCCAGCAGCCGCTCGGACAGATTAGCCAAAAACATTCAGTACTTC	CASSRSDRLAKNIQYF
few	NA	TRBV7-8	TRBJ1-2	TGTGCCACCCAGGACCGGGGGACAACCTATGGCTACACCTTC	CATQDRGTTYGYTF
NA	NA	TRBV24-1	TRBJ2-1	TGTGCCACCAGTGAGGACTGGAATGAGCAGTTCTTC	CATSEDWNEQFF